The 13 T cell receptor beta chains reported below all come from one sample, sequenced in a study of blood T cell repertoires in COVID-19. Libraries were prepared by immunoSEQ multiplex PCR; TCRdb keeps only in-frame clonotypes and omits some of them. Of approximately 70,000 clones in the sample, around nine tenths were seen once. The specimen sequenced was peripheral blood. These receptors were taken from a man between 35 and 55 years old with COVID-19, enrolled during active disease.

This clone was recorded once. This chain connects TRBV6-2 or TRBV6-3 to TRBJ2-7; 7 bases agree with TRBD2. Germline-derived CDR1 and CDR2 are MNHEY and SVGEGT. The CDR3 is 13 residues long. V was pared by 1 base and J by 7 bases, with 4 bases of the junction left unmatched. The CDR3 DNA reads as TGTGCCAGCAGTTACTGGACTAGATTGGAGCAGTACTTC. Protein: CASSYWTRLEQYF.

The chain has TRBV15 and TRBJ2-1; no definite D call. From germline, CDR1 is LNHNV and CDR2 YYDKDF (reference sequence). The CDR3 has 14 residues. Between the trimmed V and J ends, which lost 4 bases and 10 bases, there was a span of 17 bases. CDR3 bases: TGTGCCACCAGCATTCCCATAAAACGGGTAGAGCAGTTCTTC. This translates into CATSIPIKRVEQFF.

The chain joins TRBV6-1 to TRBJ1-2, with a weak D call TRBD1 (5 bases). CDR1 is MNHNS and CDR2 is SASEGT in the germline V gene. The CDR3 covers 13 residues. The V and J ends lost 2 bases and 7 bases respectively, with 11 bases between them. The CDR3 loop is CASSETRGSGYTF. The CDR3 DNA is TGTGCCAGCAGTGAAACCCGGGGGTCTGGCTACACCTTC.

This rearrangement joins TRBV11-2 to TRBJ2-7, with TRBD2 matching over 9 bases. Germline CDR1 and CDR2: SGHAT and FQNNGV. The CDR3 has 18 amino acids. Trimming took 5 bases from V and 2 from J; bases not matched to a gene: 16. The CDR3 protein is CASSTRGAGGFNPYEQYF. In DNA, the CDR3 is TGTGCCAGCAGCACCCGGGGCGCGGGGGGGTTTAATCCCTACGAGCAGTACTTC.

J is TRBJ2-5 and V is TRBV19; 9 bases fit TRBD2. J gave up 2 bases and V 2 bases, and 6 bases lay outside the gene matches. Germline lookup yields CDR1 LNHDA and CDR2 SQIVND (reference sequence). The CDR3 extends over 16 amino acids. CDR3 amino acids: CASSILGAGGQETQYF. In DNA, the CDR3 is TGTGCCAGTAGTATACTCGGAGCGGGGGGACAAGAGACCCAGTACTTC.

This clone was seen a few times. The V and J genes are TRBV10-3 and TRBJ2-7; 11 nucleotides align to TRBD1. Germline CDR1 and CDR2: ENHRY and SYGVKD. Trimming removed 4 bases from V and 6 bases from J; junction bases left unmatched: 8. This CDR3 is built from 15 residues. In DNA, the CDR3 is TGTGCCATCAGTGGTGGACAGGGGGCTCTTGGCGAGCAGTACTTC. Encoded protein: CAISGGQGALGEQYF.

The CDR3 region has the DNA TGTGCCAGCAGTGAATCTCAGGGGGCCACCGGGGAGCTGTTTTTT. Translation: CASSESQGATGELFF. The chain combines TRBV25-1 with TRBJ2-2; 8 bases are a match to TRBD1. CDR1 and CDR2 from the germline V gene are MGHDK and SYGVNS. The CDR3 length is 15 residues. Trimming at V came to 1 base and at J to 4 bases, leaving 2 bases not matched to a gene.

The sample holds a few counts of this clone. CDR3: CASSSGTGFAGANVLTF. The CDR3 nucleotides read TGTGCCAGCAGCTCCGGGACAGGGTTCGCGGGGGCCAACGTCCTGACTTTC. The V gene is TRBV3-1 (or the pseudogene TRBV3-2), the J gene TRBJ2-6; 9 bases align to TRBD1. Germline CDR1 and CDR2: LGHDT and YNNKEL (reference sequence). CDR3 size: 17 residues. Trimming at V came to 5 bases and at J to 4 bases, leaving 9 bases not matched to a gene.

This clone was recorded a few times. J is TRBJ1-1 and V is TRBV4-1, with 7 nucleotides matching TRBD1. This CDR3 is 14 amino acids long. Unmatched junction bases numbered 7, after V lost 4 bases and J lost 5 bases. CDR1 and CDR2 from the germline V gene are MGHRA and YSYEKL. In DNA form, the CDR3 reads TGCGCCAGCAGCCCACGACAGGGTCATACTGAAGCTTTCTTT. The encoded protein is CASSPRQGHTEAFF.

Only a few counts were recorded for this clone. The chain carries TRBV7-9 and TRBJ1-1; 10 bases map to TRBD1. CDR1 SEHNR and CDR2 FQNEAQ come from the germline V gene (reference sequence). With 5 bases clipped from V and 4 bases from J, the junction kept 7 bases outside the gene matches. This CDR3 contains 15 residues. The CDR3, as DNA: TGTGCCAGCAGCCCGGGGACAGGGGTGGGCACTGAAGCTTTCTTT. It is translated as CASSPGTGVGTEAFF.

This clone appeared a single time. V and J are TRBV30 and TRBJ1-1, with TRBD1 identical over 8 bases. This CDR3 region has 12 residues. The J segment lost 8 bases and the V segment lost 5 bases, leaving 7 bases of the junction unmatched. The germline gives CDR1 GTSNPN, CDR2 SVGIG (reference sequence). The CDR3 loop reads CAWDSGGLEAFF. The CDR3 DNA reads TGTGCCTGGGATTCAGGGGGCCTAGAAGCTTTCTTT.

The chain uses TRBV5-4 and TRBJ2-5; 12 bases are shared with TRBD2. Germline values: CDR1 SGHNT, CDR2 YYREEE (reference sequence). This CDR3 comprises 17 residues. Germline trimming cut 1 base from V and 1 base from J; bases unmatched to any gene: 5. The CDR3 nucleotides read TGTGCCAGCAGCTTGCTAGCGGGGGGGCCAGGCCAAGAGACCCAGTACTTC. Its translation: CASSLLAGGPGQETQYF.

The chain employs TRBV5-4 and TRBJ1-1, with unresolved D. The CDR3 spans 14 residues. CDR1 SGHNT and CDR2 YYREEE come from the germline V gene (reference sequence). V gave up 4 bases and J gave up 1 base, with 11 bases separating them. The CDR3 DNA reads as TGTGCCAGCAGCCAGCTGGGAGAGAACACTGAAGCTTTCTTT. It translates to CASSQLGENTEAFF.